Presented here are 2 T cell receptor beta chains from one specimen sequenced in a study of T cells in Graves' hyperthyroidism and ophthalmopathy. TCR beta CDR3 regions were amplified from RNA. Using the HTBI primer set, a first-round RT-PCR was run on the TCR CDR3. Each CDR3 protein gets one entry after TCRdb re-called the multiplex PCR reads with MiXCR. The data hold 350,000 to 450,000 distinct CDR3 sequences, with about 18% observed a single time. Input material: blood. Receptor source: a woman aged 25 to 39 with Graves' hyperthyroidism that later progressed to Graves' ophthalmopathy.

This clonotype was picked up a small number of times. The chain combines TRBV30 with TRBJ2-3, with 8 nucleotides matching TRBD2. The CDR3 runs to 15 residues. J was trimmed by 0 bases and V by 3 bases; bases with no gene match: 5. Germline V gene lookup returns CDR1 GTSNPN and CDR2 SVGIG (reference sequence). CDR3 nucleotide sequence: TGTGCCTGGAGAGGAGCTAGCGGGAGCACAGATACGCAGTATTTT. It encodes CAWRGASGSTDTQYF.

The sample holds a few counts of this clonotype. The rearrangement links TRBV7-9 to TRBJ1-2, with D maybe TRBD1 (5 bases). Trimming left V 0 bases short and J 2 bases short, with 7 bases between. Germline V lookup: CDR1 SEHNR, CDR2 FQNEAQ (reference sequence). The CDR3 is 14 amino acids. Written as DNA, the CDR3 is TGTGCCAGCAGCTTAGCGGGGGGGAACTATGGCTACACCTTC. Amino acid sequence: CASSLAGGNYGYTF.